This section outlines one T cell receptor beta chain sequence together with its context. These data originate in a study of PD-1 blockade in classical Hodgkin lymphoma. Measured with immunoSEQ multiplex PCR; TCRdb has only the in-frame clones, and not every one. The data show under 20,000 clones, around 81% seen once. The J segment lost 7 bases and the V segment lost 0 bases, leaving 6 bases of the junction unmatched. CDR3 length: 16 residues. CDR1 is SGHDT, CDR2 YYEEEE, per germline. Documented time point: newly diagnosed, previously untreated cHL patient sample. CD4+ T cells were purified from thawed PBMCs by magnetic negative selection.

The genes are TRBV5-6 and TRBJ2-6; 8 bases map to TRBD1. This TCR was sampled from a human donor with classical Hodgkin lymphoma. The sequencing sample was made of CD4+ T cells from blood. The CDR3 nucleotides read TGTGCCAGCAGCTTGGGGACAGGGTCCCGTGCCAACGTCCTGACTTTC. It translates to CASSLGTGSRANVLTF.